These T cell receptor beta chains were read from a single sample in a study of blood T cell repertoires in COVID-19. The assay was immunoSEQ multiplex PCR, and TCRdb's table has in-frame clones only and misses some. Of 110,000 to 150,000 clones in the sample, roughly 84% are singletons; the top ten hold over 35%. The sample consisted of peripheral blood. These receptors all come from a human donor in a cohort sampled during active COVID-19. The CDR3 runs from the conserved cysteine through the conserved F or W. D genes are given only for firm matches. Not every row has a clone size; where given, it reads once, few, many or a size class.

NA TRBD1 15 TRBJ1-2 TRBV27 TGTGCCAGCAGTCCTTCGGACAGGGCTAACTATGGCTACACCTTC CASSPSDRANYGYTF
NA NA 14 TRBJ1-3 TRBV7-9 TGTGCCAGCAGCTTCGCAGGGGCTGGAAACACCATATATTTT CASSFAGAGNTIYF
NA NA 15 TRBJ2-5 TRBV5-6 TGTGCCAGCAGCTTGGTCTCAGGGGTACGAGAGACCCAGTACTTC CASSLVSGVRETQYF
NA NA 15 TRBJ1-3 TRBV7-2 TGTGCCAGCAGCTTAGTGGGGGCCTCTGGAAACACCATATATTTT CASSLVGASGNTIYF
once NA 13 TRBJ1-2 TRBV6-5 TGTGCCAGCAGCCCCGGGGTTCACTATGGCTACACCTTC CASSPGVHYGYTF
once TRBD1 16 TRBJ2-1 TRBV9 TGTGCCAGCAGCTTACGCGGGACAGGGATTTACAATGAGCAGTTCTTC CASSLRGTGIYNEQFF
NA TRBD1 15 TRBJ1-5 TRBV4-2 TGTGCCAGCAGCCAGGTATCACAGGGGGACCAGCCCCAGCATTTT CASSQVSQGDQPQHF
NA TRBD1 13 TRBJ2-7 TRBV12-3/TRBV12-4 TGTGCCAGCAGTTTGGCGACAGGGGACGAGCAGTACTTC CASSLATGDEQYF
NA TRBD1 18 TRBJ2-1 TRBV7-2 TGTGCCAGCAGCTCACAGGGGGGCAGTCCTACATTTAACAATGAGCAGTTCTTC CASSSQGGSPTFNNEQFF
NA NA 15 TRBJ2-7 TRBV5-6 TGTGCCAGCAGCTTGCTCGACACACACTCCTACGAGCAGTACTTC CASSLLDTHSYEQYF
NA NA 15 TRBJ1-2 TRBV19 TGTGCCAGTAGTATCAAGTTCGGGACAACCTATGGCTACACCTTC CASSIKFGTTYGYTF
NA TRBD1 14 TRBJ1-1 TRBV7-2 TGTGCCAGCAGCGGACAGGGCCCGGGCACTGAAGCTTTCTTT CASSGQGPGTEAFF
NA TRBD2 17 TRBJ2-1 TRBV9 TGTGCCAGCAGCGTAGTACCTCTAGCGGGGAGTGGGAATGAGCAGTTCTTC CASSVVPLAGSGNEQFF
NA TRBD1 14 TRBJ2-7 TRBV5-1 TGCGCCAGCAGTGGAAGGGACAGTTCCTACGAGCAGTACTTC CASSGRDSSYEQYF
NA NA 15 TRBJ2-7 TRBV19 TGTGCCAGTAGTATATCCGGAGGGGCACCCTACGAGCAGTACTTC CASSISGGAPYEQYF
NA NA 13 TRBJ2-3 TRBV5-4 TGTGCCAGCAGCTCCCATCCTACCGGTGCGCAGTATTTT CASSSHPTGAQYF
NA TRBD2 17 TRBJ2-1 TRBV9 TGTGCCAGCAGCGTAGGCGTGACTAGCGGCTCCTACAATGAGCAGTTCTTC CASSVGVTSGSYNEQFF
few NA 15 TRBJ2-1 TRBV5-8 TGTGCCAGCAGCTTGGGATCAGGGACCTACAATGAGCAGTTCTTC CASSLGSGTYNEQFF
NA NA 16 TRBJ1-1 TRBV10-3 TGTGCCATCACCCCAGGTCGGGACTCGAGGAACACTGAAGCTTTCTTT CAITPGRDSRNTEAFF
NA NA 15 TRBJ1-5 TRBV10-3 TGTGCCATCAGTGGCGGGCGCGGGAGGGACCAGCCCCAGCATTTT CAISGGRGRDQPQHF
NA NA 13 TRBJ1-1 TRBV18 TGTGCCAGCTCACCACAGGGGCGCACTGAAGCTTTCTTT CASSPQGRTEAFF
NA NA 13 TRBJ1-1 TRBV12-3/TRBV12-4 TGTGCCAGCAGTTTAATGGGGCTCACTGAAGCTTTCTTT CASSLMGLTEAFF
NA NA 14 TRBJ1-1 TRBV30 TGTGCCTGGAGTATACGGCAGGGCCGGACTGAAGCTTTCTTT CAWSIRQGRTEAFF
NA TRBD1 15 TRBJ1-3 TRBV15 TGTGCCACCAGCAGTCCAAGGGGGCCTGGAAACACCATATATTTT CATSSPRGPGNTIYF
NA TRBD1 17 TRBJ1-5 TRBV24-1 TGTGCCACCAGTGAACATATTACAGGGGGCACGAATCAGCCCCAGCATTTT CATSEHITGGTNQPQHF
NA NA 14 TRBJ2-5 TRBV7-9 TGTGCCAGCAGCTTAGTGGGGCAGGGGGAGACCCAGTACTTC CASSLVGQGETQYF
NA NA 14 TRBJ2-3 TRBV29-1 TGCAGCGTTGAAGGGCCCGGGACTCTGGGTACGCAGTATTTT CSVEGPGTLGTQYF
NA TRBD1 14 TRBJ2-2 TRBV5-1 TGCGCCAGCAGCCAACAGGGGGGCACCGGGGAGCTGTTTTTT CASSQQGGTGELFF
NA NA 16 TRBJ1-5 TRBV5-5 TGTGCCAGCAGCTTGATGCAGGGGAACTTCAATCAGCCCCAGCATTTT CASSLMQGNFNQPQHF
few TRBD1 14 TRBJ2-3 TRBV5-1 TGCGCCAGCAGCACCGGACAGGAACTAGTATCACAGTATTTT CASSTGQELVSQYF
NA TRBD1 15 TRBJ1-4 TRBV18 TGTGCCAGCTCACCCCGGGACAGCGCTAATGAAAAACTGTTTTTT CASSPRDSANEKLFF
NA NA 12 TRBJ2-7 TRBV12-3/TRBV12-4 TGTGCCAGCAGTTTCGTTGGCGGGAAGCAGTACTTC CASSFVGGKQYF
NA NA 15 TRBJ1-1 TRBV18 TGTGCCAGCTCACCGATCCGGGGGGCAGACACTGAAGCTTTCTTT CASSPIRGADTEAFF
NA TRBD1 14 TRBJ1-2 TRBV7-9 TGTGCCAGCAGCTTAGCCTCACAGGGGTTAGGCTACACCTTC CASSLASQGLGYTF
few NA 13 TRBJ1-4 TRBV5-1 TGCGCCAGCAGCGAGGCCACTAATGAAAAACTGTTTTTT CASSEATNEKLFF
NA TRBD2 15 TRBJ2-3 TRBV19 TGTGCCAGTAGTATCACTAGCGGGAGGACAGATACGCAGTATTTT CASSITSGRTDTQYF